The 27 T cell receptor beta chains below come from one sample, sequenced in a study of cytomegalovirus exposure and HLA in healthy donors. With 60 Vbeta and 13 Jbeta primers, the PCR was carried out. TCRdb keeps only in-frame clones here, not all; method: immunoSEQ multiplex PCR. The table has 110,000 to 150,000 clones, around 80% seen once. Sequences were obtained from PBMCs. These receptors all come from a woman aged 55-70 years in good health and CMV-seropositive.

This chain uses TRBV19 with TRBJ2-1; D remains ambiguous. CDR1 is LNHDA and CDR2 is SQIVND in the germline V gene (reference sequence). The CDR3 runs 11 residues. Trimming shortened V by 5 bases and J by 4 bases, and 3 bases separated the two germline ends. The DNA of the CDR3 is TGTGCCAGTAGTGTATACAATGAGCAGTTCTTC. This codes for CASSVYNEQFF.

The chain has TRBV6-5 and TRBJ2-3; no reliable D call. This CDR3 comprises 16 residues. Germline CDR1 reads MNHEY; CDR2 reads SVGAGI. Trimming cost V 2 bases and J 3 bases, with 15 bases left between them. Written as DNA, the CDR3 is TGTGCCAGCAGTTACGGTTTCGAGTCGATGACAGATACGCAGTATTTT. Amino acid sequence: CASSYGFESMTDTQYF.

The V and J genes are TRBV28 and TRBJ2-3; 8 positions agree with TRBD2. CDR1 and CDR2 (germline): MDHEN, SYDVKM. The CDR3 is made up of 16 amino acids. Losses at the gene ends were 4 bases for V and 0 bases for J; bases not matched to a gene: 6. In nucleotides, the CDR3 is TGTGCCAGCAGTTCCCCCGGGGGGGTTAGCACAGATACGCAGTATTTT. This translates into CASSSPGGVSTDTQYF.

This chain connects TRBV28 to TRBJ2-7, with D possibly TRBD2 on 5 matching bases. CDR1 and CDR2 (germline): MDHEN, SYDVKM. The V gene lost 2 bases and the J gene lost 5 bases, with 10 bases spanning the gap. This CDR3 has 13 residues. In DNA, the CDR3 is TGTGCCAGCAGTTTACCGGGGAGCAACGAGCAGTACTTC. It encodes CASSLPGSNEQYF. Full variable domain (remainder filled in from reference TRBV28 and TRBJ2-7): DVKVTQSSRYLVKRTGEKVFLECVQDMDHENMFWYRQDPGLGLRLIYFSYDVKMKEKGDIPEGYSVSREKKERFSLILESASTNQTSMYLCASSLPGSNEQYFGPGTRLTVT.

The rearrangement links TRBV9 to TRBJ2-7; possibly TRBD2 for D (5 bases). Looked up from germline, CDR1 is SGDLS and CDR2 is YYNGEE. Between the trimmed V and J ends, which lost 3 bases and 2 bases, there was a span of 12 bases. This CDR3 has 14 residues. The CDR3 here is CASSAGLDAYEQYF. CDR3 in DNA: TGTGCCAGCAGCGCCGGACTCGACGCCTACGAGCAGTACTTC.

The chain links TRBV30 to TRBJ2-2; 10 bases match TRBD2. The CDR3 covers 16 residues. V was clipped by 2 bases and J by 1 base; unmatched bases: 4. CDR1 is GTSNPN and CDR2 is SVGIG in the germline V gene (reference sequence). CDR3 sequence: CAWSFLAGGNTGELFF. CDR3 bases: TGTGCCTGGAGTTTTTTAGCGGGAGGGAACACCGGGGAGCTGTTTTTT.

V usage is TRBV9 and J usage is TRBJ2-5, with 8 bases that match TRBD2. Per the germline V gene, CDR1 is SGDLS and CDR2 is YYNGEE. The CDR3 contains 15 residues. Trimming cost V 0 bases and J 5 bases; bases outside gene matches: 6. CDR3 in amino acids: CASSVDGAGVETQYF. Written as DNA, the CDR3 is TGTGCCAGCAGCGTAGACGGAGCGGGAGTTGAGACCCAGTACTTC.

The chain joins TRBV11-2 to TRBJ1-2; TRBD1 agrees at 7 bases. Looked up from germline, CDR1 is SGHAT and CDR2 is FQNNGV. With V trimmed by 6 bases and J by 8 bases, 12 bases remained unmatched. The CDR3 runs 14 residues. CDR3 DNA: TGTGCCAGCAGTCCTACAGGGGTTGGTAAAGGCTACACCTTC. Translating it yields CASSPTGVGKGYTF.

This clone was counted between two and nine times. The chain links TRBV4-2 to TRBJ1-1; D uncertain. The CDR3 is 16 amino acids. Per germline, CDR1 LGHNA and CDR2 YNFKEQ. The V and J ends lost 2 bases and 4 bases respectively, with 17 bases between them. The CDR3 loop reads CASSQPLGRLGTEAFF. As DNA, the CDR3 is TGTGCCAGCAGCCAACCCCTGGGGAGGCTTGGCACTGAAGCTTTCTTT.

This sequence joins TRBV10-3 and TRBJ2-2; D ambiguous. Germline CDR1 is ENHRY and CDR2 is SYGVKD. The ends were cut back, 3 bases at V and 0 bases at J, with 8 bases in the middle. The CDR3 is 15 residues long. DNA for the CDR3: TGTGCCATCAGTGACTCGGTAGCGAACACCGGGGAGCTGTTTTTT. This codes for CAISDSVANTGELFF.

V is TRBV6-5 and J is TRBJ2-1, with D hard to call. Germline CDR1 is MNHEY and CDR2 is SVGAGI. The CDR3 is 15 residues long. Trimming took 0 bases from V and 3 from J, leaving 9 bases between them. This chain's CDR3 is CASSYSLVGYNEQFF. The DNA of the CDR3 is TGTGCCAGCAGTTACTCGCTAGTCGGCTACAATGAGCAGTTCTTC.

The chain couples TRBV6-1 to TRBJ2-1; D perhaps matches TRBD2 (6 bases). The V end was cut by 11 bases, the J end by 7 bases, with 24 bases between. CDR3 length equals 15 residues. Germline V gene lookup returns CDR1 MNHNS and CDR2 SASEGT. The CDR3, as DNA: TGTGCCGGTCGGGACTCCGGGCGACTTGGGAATGAGCAGTTCTTC. It is translated as CAGRDSGRLGNEQFF.

The V and J genes are TRBV7-9 and TRBJ2-7; tentative D call: TRBD1 (7 bases). V was clipped by 4 bases and J by 5 bases, with 12 bases between them. This CDR3 is built from 13 residues. CDR1 SEHNR and CDR2 FQNEAQ come from the germline V gene (reference sequence). The CDR3 coding sequence is TGTGCCAGCAGCTGGCAGGGGGGTCACGAGCAGTACTTC. Amino acid sequence: CASSWQGGHEQYF.

The chain recombines TRBV5-6 with TRBJ2-1; a weak D match, TRBD1 (6 bases). V dropped 0 bases and J dropped 10 bases, with 14 bases sitting between them. Germline CDR1 reads SGHDT; CDR2 reads YYEEEE. CDR3 length: 14 amino acids. For the CDR3, the DNA is TGTGCCAGCAGCTTGGGGGGGCCCAGGGTGGAGCAGTTCTTC. Translation gives CASSLGGPRVEQFF.

The chain couples TRBV19 to TRBJ2-7; D unresolved. This CDR3 has 12 residues. The germline CDR1 and CDR2 sequences are LNHDA and SQIVND (reference sequence). Trimming shortened V by 6 bases and J by 0 bases, and 6 bases separated the two germline ends. The CDR3 loop reads CASSASSYEQYF. CDR3 nucleotide sequence: TGTGCCAGTAGCGCCAGCTCCTACGAGCAGTACTTC.

Comment on this clone: One end of the junction is discordant with germline, which a read error may explain. The CDR3 loop reads CASTLPTAGELFF. As DNA, the CDR3 is TGTGCCAGCACTTTACCAACTGCCGGGGAGCTGTTTTTT. V and J are TRBV28 and TRBJ2-2; D is undetermined. Germline CDR1 is MDHEN and CDR2 is SYDVKM. The CDR3 loop spans 13 amino acids.

This clone came up a few times. The chain combines TRBV6-5 with TRBJ1-1, with TRBD1 as a possible D gene (5 bases). The ends were cut back, 7 bases at V and 4 bases at J, with 16 bases in the middle. The germline gives CDR1 MNHEY, CDR2 SVGAGI. This CDR3 has 14 amino acids. The CDR3 loop is CASNIDGRGTEAFF. Here the CDR3 DNA reads TGTGCCAGCAATATTGATGGTAGGGGCACTGAAGCTTTCTTT.

This chain links TRBV5-4 with TRBJ1-5; a weak D match, TRBD1 (5 bases). Germline assignment: CDR1 SGHNT and CDR2 YYREEE (reference sequence). Trimming took off 0 bases at V and 6 bases at J, with 10 bases between the two ends. This CDR3 has 14 amino acids. CDR3 sequence reads: CASSLAGGSQPQHF. Here the CDR3 DNA reads TGTGCCAGCAGCTTGGCCGGGGGTAGTCAGCCCCAGCATTTT.

In this sample, this clone turned up once. The chain employs TRBV5-5 and TRBJ2-1; 7 nucleotides line up with TRBD1. This CDR3 is built from 14 residues. Per the germline V gene, CDR1 is SGHKS and CDR2 is YYEKEE (reference sequence). After removal of 4 bases from V and 10 bases from J, the junction contained 11 bases not matched to a gene. CDR3 residues: CASSVSGTALEQFF. The CDR3 DNA sequence: TGTGCCAGCAGCGTATCCGGGACAGCTTTAGAGCAGTTCTTC. The entire variable domain, with the rest obtained from reference TRBV5-5 and TRBJ2-1, is as follows: DAGVTQSPTHLIKTRGQQVTLRCSPISGHKSVSWYQQVLGQGPQFIFQYYEKEERGRGNFPDRFSARQFPNYSSELNVNALLLGDSALYLCASSVSGTALEQFFGPGTRLTVL.

The V call is TRBV7-2, the J call TRBJ2-5; weak D call: TRBD2 (6 bases). Trimming cost V 2 bases and J 2 bases, with 15 bases left between them. CDR1 and CDR2 from the germline V gene are SGHTA and FQGNSA. This CDR3 is 16 amino acids long. DNA of the CDR3: TGTGCCAGCAGCTTACAACCGGGAGCGCGTCAAGAGACCCAGTACTTC. It is translated as CASSLQPGARQETQYF.

The chain joins TRBV28 to TRBJ1-2, with D possibly matching TRBD1 (5 bases). The CDR3 sequence is 13 residues long. Between the trimmed V and J ends, which lost 3 bases and 7 bases, there was a span of 12 bases. Germline V gene sequence: CDR1 MDHEN, CDR2 SYDVKM. The CDR3 here is CASSLIRASGYTF. The CDR3 coding sequence is TGTGCCAGCAGTTTGATCAGGGCCTCTGGCTACACCTTC.

The rearrangement uses TRBV5-6 and TRBJ2-2; no reliable D call. Germline lookup yields CDR1 SGHDT and CDR2 YYEEEE. Trimming pared 1 base from V and 5 bases from J, leaving 3 bases between. This CDR3 is built from 12 residues. Here the CDR3 reads CASSLLTGELFF. The CDR3 DNA reads as TGTGCCAGCAGCTTGTTAACCGGGGAGCTGTTTTTT. Full variable domain (missing parts from reference TRBV5-6 and TRBJ2-2): DAGVTQSPTHLIKTRGQQVTLRCSPKSGHDTVSWYQQALGQGPQFIFQYYEEEERQRGNFPDRFSGHQFPNYSSELNVNALLLGDSALYLCASSLLTGELFFGEGSRLTVL.

This clone was counted a single time. The rearrangement joins TRBV4-3 to TRBJ2-7, with a weak D call TRBD2 (5 bases). The germline gives CDR1 LGHNA, CDR2 YSLEER. Trimming shortened V by 0 bases and J by 2 bases, and 11 bases separated the two germline ends. CDR3 size: 15 residues. The CDR3 region is CASSQDISGTYEQYF. The CDR3 DNA reads as TGCGCCAGCAGCCAAGATATCAGCGGAACCTACGAGCAGTACTTC.

This clone was seen a few times. The V call is TRBV29-1, the J call TRBJ2-7; the match to TRBD1 covers 10 bases. Germline CDR1 reads SQVTM; CDR2 reads ANQGSEA. V shed 7 bases and J 0 bases; nucleotides not matched to a gene: 6. The length of the CDR3 is 14 residues. CDR3 amino acids: CSAMTGGGSYEQYF. CDR3 bases: TGCAGCGCGATGACAGGGGGCGGCTCCTACGAGCAGTACTTC.

This clone has only a few counts. The chain recombines TRBV4-3 with TRBJ1-5; D is unresolved. Germline CDR1 LGHNA, CDR2 YSLEER. Trimming pared 2 bases from V and 1 base from J, leaving 9 bases between. This CDR3 has 15 amino acids. The CDR3 is CASSQSPLSNQPQHF. DNA for the CDR3: TGCGCCAGCAGCCAATCCCCCCTCAGCAATCAGCCCCAGCATTTT.

The chain is built from TRBV19 and TRBJ2-2; the match to TRBD1 covers 10 bases. This CDR3 is 14 amino acids long. Germline CDR1 LNHDA, CDR2 SQIVND (reference sequence). Trimming cost V 7 bases and J 7 bases; bases outside gene matches: 6. In DNA form, the CDR3 reads TGTGCCAGTAACATGGACAGGGGGGTCGGGGAGCTGTTTTTT. This encodes CASNMDRGVGELFF.

The genes are TRBV4-1 and TRBJ2-1; 7 bases line up with TRBD1. There are 16 residues in the CDR3. CDR1 is MGHRA, CDR2 YSYEKL, per germline. Trimming at V came to 0 bases and at J to 6 bases, leaving 8 bases not matched to a gene. CDR3 bases: TGCGCCAGCAGCCAAGATCGGGGACAGTCGGGCAATGAGCAGTTCTTC. The encoded protein is CASSQDRGQSGNEQFF.